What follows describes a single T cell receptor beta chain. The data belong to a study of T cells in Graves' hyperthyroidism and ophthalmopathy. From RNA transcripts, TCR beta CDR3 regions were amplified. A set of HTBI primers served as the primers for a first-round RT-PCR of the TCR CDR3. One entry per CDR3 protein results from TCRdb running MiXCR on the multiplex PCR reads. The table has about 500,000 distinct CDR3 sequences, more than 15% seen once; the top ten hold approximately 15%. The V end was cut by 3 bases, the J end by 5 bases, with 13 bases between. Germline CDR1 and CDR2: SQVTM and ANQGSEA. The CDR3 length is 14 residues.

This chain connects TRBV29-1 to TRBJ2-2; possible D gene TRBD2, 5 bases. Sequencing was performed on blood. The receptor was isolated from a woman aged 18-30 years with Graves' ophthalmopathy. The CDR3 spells CSVERAETTGELFF. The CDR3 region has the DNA TGCAGCGTTGAGAGGGCAGAAACTACCGGGGAGCTGTTTTTT.